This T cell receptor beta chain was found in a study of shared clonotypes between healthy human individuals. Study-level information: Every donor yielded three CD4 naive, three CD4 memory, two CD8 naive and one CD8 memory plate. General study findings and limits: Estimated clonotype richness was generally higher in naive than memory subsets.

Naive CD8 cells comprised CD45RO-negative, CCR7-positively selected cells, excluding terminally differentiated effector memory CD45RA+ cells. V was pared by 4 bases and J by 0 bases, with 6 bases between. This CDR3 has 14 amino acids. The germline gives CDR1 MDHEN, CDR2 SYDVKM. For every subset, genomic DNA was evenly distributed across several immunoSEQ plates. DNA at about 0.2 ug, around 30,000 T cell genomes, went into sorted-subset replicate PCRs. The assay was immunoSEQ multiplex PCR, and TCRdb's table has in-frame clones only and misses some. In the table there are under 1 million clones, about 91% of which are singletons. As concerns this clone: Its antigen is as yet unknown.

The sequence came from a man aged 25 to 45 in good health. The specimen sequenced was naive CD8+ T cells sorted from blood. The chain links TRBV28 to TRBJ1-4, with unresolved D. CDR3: CASSWAATNEKLFF. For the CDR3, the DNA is TGTGCCAGCAGTTGGGCAGCAACTAATGAAAAACTGTTTTTT.